This passage covers 2 T cell receptor beta chains from one sample sequenced in a study of T cells in Graves' hyperthyroidism and ophthalmopathy. Researchers amplified the TCR beta CDR3 regions from RNA transcripts. The HTBI primer set drove a first-round RT-PCR of the TCR CDR3. TCRdb re-called the multiplex PCR reads through MiXCR, storing one row per CDR3 protein. The table has about 210,000 distinct CDR3 sequences, around 19% seen once. The sample consisted of blood. The origin of the receptors is a man aged 40-50 years with Graves' hyperthyroidism.

In its sample, this clonotype was seen many times. The chain is built from TRBV20-1 and TRBJ2-3, with 8 positions matching TRBD1. Germline V gene data show CDR1 as DFQATT and CDR2 as SNEGSKA (reference sequence). The CDR3 is made up of 16 amino acids. V lost 6 bases, J lost 0 bases, and 11 bases stayed unmatched. The CDR3 sequence: CSAEMWDRRSTDTQYF. The CDR3 DNA follows: TGCAGTGCCGAGATGTGGGACAGGAGAAGCACAGATACGCAGTATTTT.

In this sample, this clonotype turned up many times. This chain joins TRBV9 and TRBJ1-5; D gene unclear. Germline values: CDR1 SGDLS, CDR2 YYNGEE. Trimming shortened V by 3 bases and J by 2 bases, and 6 bases separated the two germline ends. The length of the CDR3 is 13 residues. CDR3 residues: CASSASGNQPQHF. CDR3 bases: TGTGCCAGCAGCGCGTCAGGCAATCAGCCCCAGCATTTT. Full variable domain (rest looked up from reference TRBV9 and TRBJ1-5): DSGVTQTPKHLITATGQRVTLRCSPRSGDLSVYWYQQSLDQGLQFLIQYYNGEERAKGNILERFSAQQFPDLHSELNLSSLELGDSALYFCASSASGNQPQHFGDGTRLSIL.